This entry lists 27 T cell receptor beta chains sequenced from one sample in a study of OX40 agonist ivuxolimab in advanced cancers. Profiling relied on immunoSEQ multiplex PCR, and the TCRdb table lists in-frame clones only, not all of them. The sample has approximately 50,000 clones; 65% to 85% are singletons. The sample here was CD4+ or CD8+ T cells sorted from blood, taken in a trial of the OX40 agonist ivuxolimab. The origin of the receptors is an adult with an advanced solid tumor such as melanoma, head and neck, liver or kidney cancer.

The V and J genes are TRBV11-3 and TRBJ2-3; 8 nucleotides match TRBD2. Germline CDR1 and CDR2: SGHNT and YENEEA. This CDR3 has 18 residues. V trimming: 2 bases; J trimming: 4 bases; junction bases outside the gene matches: 14. The CDR3 spells CASSLHLAGTYRADTQYF. The CDR3 DNA sequence: TGTGCCAGCAGCTTACATTTAGCGGGGACTTATCGGGCAGATACGCAGTATTTT.

This rearrangement joins TRBV7-3 to TRBJ1-1, with D possibly being TRBD1 (6 bases). The germline V gene encodes CDR1 SGHTA and CDR2 FQGTGA. The CDR3 runs to 16 residues. V was trimmed by 6 bases and J by 4 bases, leaving 21 bases between them. The CDR3 DNA reads as TGTGCCAGCAGGTCAACTCTTGGGGGGGCGCGCACTGAAGCTTTCTTT. Encoded protein: CASRSTLGGARTEAFF.

The chain carries TRBV6-6 and TRBJ2-1; D may correspond to TRBD1 or TRBD2 (6 bases each). Germline CDR1 and CDR2: MNHNY and SVGAGI (reference sequence). The CDR3 totals 11 residues. Trimming pared 11 bases from V and 5 bases from J, leaving 10 bases between. Written as DNA, the CDR3 is TGTGCCGCGAGGGGGGACAATGAGCAGTTCTTC. Protein sequence: CAARGDNEQFF.

The rearrangement uses TRBV7-3 and TRBJ2-2; TRBD1 matches at 8 bases. Germline loops: CDR1 SGHTA, CDR2 FQGTGA. The CDR3 has 20 residues. V shed 2 bases and J 4 bases; nucleotides not matched to a gene: 18. CDR3 sequence: CASSLGSSGVRGRSTGELFF. The CDR3, as DNA: TGTGCCAGCAGCTTAGGGTCTTCGGGGGTCAGGGGGCGTAGCACCGGGGAGCTGTTTTTT.

The chain couples TRBV2 to TRBJ2-7; D perhaps matches TRBD1 (6 bases). Germline V gives CDR1 SNHLY, CDR2 FYNNEI. The CDR3 contains 13 residues. Trimming pared 7 bases from V and 3 bases from J, leaving 13 bases between. This CDR3 reads CASKKDSYYEQYF. CDR3 nucleotides: TGTGCCAGCAAGAAGGACAGTTACTACGAGCAGTACTTC.

The genes are TRBV6-1 and TRBJ2-7, with TRBD2 identical over 12 bases. Looked up from germline, CDR1 is MNHNS and CDR2 is SASEGT. The V and J ends lost 6 bases and 2 bases, in that order; junction bases with no gene match: 2. This CDR3 has 14 residues. The CDR3 DNA reads TGTGCCAGCAGGACTAGCGGGGGCGCCTACGAGCAGTACTTC. This gives the protein CASRTSGGAYEQYF.

This chain uses TRBV30 with TRBJ1-1; D possibly corresponds to TRBD1 (6 bases). Per germline, CDR1 GTSNPN and CDR2 SVGIG (reference sequence). Deletions cut 4 bases from V and 9 bases from J, with 15 bases between. The CDR3 length is 12 residues. CDR3 sequence (DNA): TGTGCCTGGAATGGAGGTGACAGGAAAGCTTTCTTT. Its translation: CAWNGGDRKAFF. The variable domain in full, completed from reference TRBV30 and TRBJ1-1, reads SQTIHQWPATLVQPVGSPLSLECTVEGTSNPNLYWYRQAAGRGLQLLFYSVGIGQISSEVPQNLSASRPQDRQFILSSKKLLLSDSGFYLCAWNGGDRKAFFGQGTRLTVV.

The genes are TRBV5-4 and TRBJ2-3, with TRBD1 matching 11 bases. This CDR3 spans 15 amino acids. After removal of 4 bases from V and 5 bases from J, the junction contained 6 bases not matched to a gene. The germline V gene encodes CDR1 SGHNT and CDR2 YYREEE (reference sequence). The CDR3 sequence is CASSIQGQGGDTQYF. CDR3 bases: TGTGCCAGCAGCATACAGGGACAGGGGGGAGATACGCAGTATTTT.

The chain combines TRBV7-6 with TRBJ2-3; tentatively, D is TRBD1 (6 bases). CDR3 length equals 13 residues. Trimming stripped 5 bases from V and 15 bases from J, with 21 bases between. Germline V CDR1 and CDR2: SGHVS, FNYEAQ. The CDR3 DNA sequence: TGTGCCAGCAGCGCACAAACAGGGCAGGGTTATTATTTT. This sequence encodes CASSAQTGQGYYF.

The CDR3 spells CASSYQVSNNEQFF. The DNA of the CDR3 is TGTGCCAGCAGTTACCAGGTTTCGAACAATGAGCAGTTCTTC. The gene calls are TRBV6-5 and TRBJ2-1; D remains unclear. V was clipped by 2 bases and J by 5 bases, with 10 bases between them. The CDR3 is made up of 14 amino acids. CDR1 MNHEY and CDR2 SVGAGI come from the germline V gene.

This CDR3 is CASSSSGLRATQYF. Here the CDR3 DNA reads TGTGCCAGCAGTTCCTCTGGGTTACGGGCGACCCAGTACTTC. V usage is TRBV28 and J usage is TRBJ2-5, with no clear D. V lost 4 bases to trimming and J lost 7 bases, with 16 bases between them. CDR3 length equals 14 residues. Germline CDR1 reads MDHEN; CDR2 reads SYDVKM.

The CDR3 region is CASSYGGAGANVLTF. CDR3 sequence (DNA): TGTGCCAGCAGTTACGGGGGGGCTGGGGCCAACGTCCTGACTTTC. The rearrangement joins TRBV6-5 to TRBJ2-6; 7 nucleotides agree with TRBD2. The CDR3 covers 15 residues. With V trimmed by 2 bases and J by 2 bases, 0 bases remained unmatched. CDR1 is MNHEY and CDR2 is SVGAGI in the germline V gene.

The chain has TRBV9 and TRBJ2-7, with TRBD1 matching over 7 bases. The germline gives CDR1 SGDLS, CDR2 YYNGEE. CDR3 length: 13 residues. V trimming: 4 bases; J trimming: 5 bases; junction bases outside the gene matches: 6. Here the CDR3 reads CASSPGTENEQYF. The CDR3, as DNA: TGTGCCAGCAGCCCCGGGACAGAGAACGAGCAGTACTTC.

The chain combines TRBV27 with TRBJ2-7; no reliable D call. With 3 bases removed from V and 5 bases from J, the gap between germline ends came to 5 bases. The germline CDR1 and CDR2 sequences are MNHEY and SMNVEV (reference sequence). The CDR3 has 11 residues. CDR3 sequence (DNA): TGTGCCAGCAGTTTCCGGCACGAGCAGTACTTC. Protein product: CASSFRHEQYF.

This chain joins TRBV4-2 and TRBJ2-1; TRBD2 is a possible D gene (5 bases). CDR3 length: 19 amino acids. The V and J ends lost 2 bases and 0 bases respectively, with 20 bases between them. CDR1 LGHNA and CDR2 YNFKEQ come from the germline V gene. The CDR3 nucleotides read TGTGCCAGCAGCCAACCGATTGGGGTAGCGAGCCTCTCCTACAATGAGCAGTTCTTC. It is translated as CASSQPIGVASLSYNEQFF.

V and J are TRBV6-5 and TRBJ1-4, with 7 bases aligning to TRBD1. CDR1 and CDR2 (germline): MNHEY, SVGAGI. J was trimmed by 6 bases and V by 2 bases; bases with no gene match: 3. This CDR3 is built from 14 residues. The DNA of the CDR3 is TGTGCCAGCAGTTACGGCACAGGGGATGAAAAACTGTTTTTT. This encodes CASSYGTGDEKLFF.

The rearrangement uses TRBV5-1 and TRBJ2-7; the match to TRBD1 covers 9 bases. The CDR3 totals 14 residues. J lost 5 bases, V lost 5 bases, and 8 bases had no gene match. Germline CDR1 reads SGHRS; CDR2 reads YFSETQ. The CDR3 spells CASRTGTGSHEQYF. As DNA, the CDR3 is TGCGCCAGCAGAACCGGGACAGGGAGCCACGAGCAGTACTTC.

As concerns this clone: A read error may account for a junction end that differs from germline. V is TRBV9 and J is TRBJ1-1, with D possibly being TRBD1 (6 bases). The CDR3 runs to 15 residues. Germline values: CDR1 SGDLS, CDR2 YYNGEE. The CDR3 sequence is CASSVDPLGDTEAFF. CDR3 coding DNA: TGTGCCAGCAGCGTAGATCCATTGGGGGACACCGAAGCTTTCTTT.

The V gene is TRBV30, the J gene TRBJ1-5; the D is unclear. The CDR3 totals 13 residues. V was shortened by 3 bases and J by 3 bases, with 9 bases between the two germline ends. Per the germline V gene, CDR1 is GTSNPN and CDR2 is SVGIG (reference sequence). The CDR3 here is CAWSLGLNQPQHF. The CDR3 nucleotides are TGTGCCTGGAGCTTAGGACTCAATCAGCCCCAGCATTTT.

The chain joins TRBV5-6 to TRBJ2-3; D gene uncertain. The germline V and J ends were trimmed by 0 bases and 4 bases, with 3 bases remaining between them. This CDR3 has 12 residues. Germline assignment: CDR1 SGHDT and CDR2 YYEEEE. CDR3 sequence reads: CASSLAADTQYF. The CDR3 coding sequence is TGTGCCAGCAGCTTGGCAGCAGATACGCAGTATTTT.

This rearrangement joins TRBV5-4 to TRBJ1-4, with unresolved D. Looked up from germline, CDR1 is SGHNT and CDR2 is YYREEE (reference sequence). Deletions cut 0 bases from V and 2 bases from J, with 8 bases between. CDR3 size: 15 residues. CDR3 bases: TGTGCCAGCAGCTTGGCCGGGTCTACTAATGAAAAACTGTTTTTT. Translating gives CASSLAGSTNEKLFF.

The V call is TRBV18, the J call TRBJ2-6; D might be TRBD2 (5 bases). V was clipped by 3 bases and J by 4 bases, with 10 bases between them. The germline V gene has CDR1 KGHSH and CDR2 LQKENI. CDR3 size: 15 residues. CDR3 sequence (DNA): TGTGCCAGCTCACCGAGGGTGGACGGGGCCAACGTCCTGACTTTC. It encodes CASSPRVDGANVLTF.

This rearrangement joins TRBV18 to TRBJ1-5; no clear D. Germline lookup yields CDR1 KGHSH and CDR2 LQKENI. V lost 2 bases to trimming and J lost 2 bases, with 10 bases between them. This CDR3 is 15 amino acids long. The DNA of the CDR3 is TGTGCCAGCTCACCAGAGGGTAATGGCAATCAGCCCCAGCATTTT. Protein product: CASSPEGNGNQPQHF.

V gene TRBV5-8 combines with J gene TRBJ1-5; TRBD1 is a possible D gene (5 bases). V gave up 6 bases and J gave up 11 bases, with 21 bases separating them. Germline assignment: CDR1 SGHTS and CDR2 YDEGEE. This CDR3 is 14 amino acids long. CDR3 in DNA: TGTGCCAGCACCGCCCCCGGGGACGCTAGTTCCCAGCATTTT. Its translation: CASTAPGDASSQHF.

In this sample, this clone turned up a few times. The rearrangement links TRBV30 to TRBJ1-1; 10 bases match TRBD1. Germline-derived CDR1 and CDR2 are GTSNPN and SVGIG (reference sequence). The CDR3 spans 13 residues. The V gene end was trimmed by 1 base and the J gene end by 6 bases; junction bases not matched to a gene: 2. CDR3 region: CAWSAGQGSEAFF. The CDR3 coding sequence is TGTGCCTGGAGTGCGGGACAGGGGTCTGAAGCTTTCTTT. Filled out from reference TRBV30 and TRBJ1-1, the complete variable domain reads SQTIHQWPATLVQPVGSPLSLECTVEGTSNPNLYWYRQAAGRGLQLLFYSVGIGQISSEVPQNLSASRPQDRQFILSSKKLLLSDSGFYLCAWSAGQGSEAFFGQGTRLTVV.

The chain employs TRBV30 and TRBJ2-1; 7 nucleotides agree with TRBD2. The V gene's germline CDR1 is GTSNPN and CDR2 SVGIG (reference sequence). This CDR3 is built from 15 residues. J lost 3 bases, V lost 8 bases, and 13 bases had no gene match. CDR3 coding DNA: TGTGCCGCCTCGGGGGGTGGCGGGCTCTACAATGAGCAGTTCTTC. This encodes CAASGGGGLYNEQFF. The variable domain in full, with the rest retrieved from reference TRBV30 and TRBJ2-1, is SQTIHQWPATLVQPVGSPLSLECTVEGTSNPNLYWYRQAAGRGLQLLFYSVGIGQISSEVPQNLSASRPQDRQFILSSKKLLLSDSGFYLCAASGGGGLYNEQFFGPGTRLTVL.

V usage is TRBV30 and J usage is TRBJ1-1, with a possible D match to TRBD1 (6 bases). Per the germline V gene, CDR1 is GTSNPN and CDR2 is SVGIG (reference sequence). V was trimmed by 1 base and J by 0 bases, leaving 15 bases between them. CDR3 length equals 16 residues. The chain's CDR3 is CAWSGGPEGMNTEAFF. The CDR3 DNA reads TGTGCCTGGAGTGGGGGGCCAGAGGGGATGAACACTGAAGCTTTCTTT.